The 9 T cell receptor beta chains given below trace back to one sample, sequenced in a study of blood T cell repertoires in COVID-19. Generated by immunoSEQ multiplex PCR, the TCRdb table keeps only in-frame clones and is missing some. The sample consists of 250,000 or so clones, approximately 89% of them appearing once. The specimen sequenced was PBMCs or T cells enriched from blood (not recorded which). The receptors originated from a man aged 40-49 years who had been exposed to COVID-19.

This clone has only a few counts. CDR3 residues: CASSPDRVSYEQYF. For the CDR3, the DNA is TGTGCCAGCAGCCCGGACAGGGTTTCCTACGAGCAGTACTTC. This chain joins TRBV11-2 and TRBJ2-7, with 8 bases lining up with TRBD1. The germline CDR1 and CDR2 sequences are SGHAT and FQNNGV. V trimming: 5 bases; J trimming: 1 base; junction bases outside the gene matches: 4. This CDR3 region has 14 residues.

V is TRBV23-1 and J is TRBJ1-2, with D hard to call. TRBV23-1 belongs to the ORF category, with a function that is uncertain. The CDR3 covers 16 residues. V lost 2 bases to trimming and J lost 6 bases, with 19 bases between them. The CDR3 spells CASSQNLTSRRNGYTF. The CDR3 nucleotides read TGCGCCAGCAGTCAAAATCTTACTTCGCGGCGGAATGGCTACACCTTC.

This clone was observed a few times. CDR3 protein: CASSQVGTSGSGTYEQYF. CDR3 nucleotide sequence: TGTGCCAGCAGCCAAGTCGGGACTAGCGGGAGTGGGACCTACGAGCAGTACTTC. The chain is built from TRBV3-1 (or the pseudogene TRBV3-2) and TRBJ2-7, with 14 bases lining up with TRBD2. Germline assignment: CDR1 LGHDT and CDR2 YNNKEL (reference sequence). The CDR3 totals 18 residues. The V segment lost 1 base and the J segment 2 bases; nucleotides outside the gene matches: 7.

V gene TRBV9 combines with J gene TRBJ1-4, with D uncertain. Germline lookup yields CDR1 SGDLS and CDR2 YYNGEE. V lost 0 bases and J 8 bases, leaving 8 bases between the germline ends. The CDR3 extends over 13 amino acids. CDR3 amino acids: CASSVEGGEKLFF. As DNA, the CDR3 is TGTGCCAGCAGCGTAGAGGGAGGCGAAAAACTGTTTTTT.

The chain combines TRBV30 with TRBJ2-3, with 7 bases that match TRBD1. Looked up from germline, CDR1 is GTSNPN and CDR2 is SVGIG (reference sequence). The length of the CDR3 is 15 residues. The V segment lost 1 base and the J segment 0 bases; nucleotides outside the gene matches: 4. This CDR3 is CAWSDRQGSTDTQYF. CDR3 coding DNA: TGTGCCTGGAGTGATCGACAGGGAAGCACAGATACGCAGTATTTT.

The rearrangement links TRBV9 to TRBJ2-3; 12 bases agree with TRBD1. In germline, CDR1 is SGDLS, CDR2 YYNGEE. J lost 4 bases, V lost 0 bases, and 3 bases had no gene match. CDR3 length equals 16 residues. This CDR3 is CASSVVGTGGADTQYF. The CDR3 region has the DNA TGTGCCAGCAGCGTAGTGGGGACAGGGGGCGCAGATACGCAGTATTTT.

J is TRBJ1-1 and V is TRBV30, with D perhaps TRBD1 (5 bases). This CDR3 is 16 amino acids long. The V end lost 0 bases, the J end lost 1 base, and 15 bases lay between the germline ends. Germline assignment: CDR1 GTSNPN and CDR2 SVGIG (reference sequence). As DNA, the CDR3 is TGTGCCTGGAGTGTAGGCAGGGTGGAGTCGAACACTGAAGCTTTCTTT. Its protein product is CAWSVGRVESNTEAFF.

The V and J genes are TRBV5-1 and TRBJ2-1; 9 bases match TRBD2. Unmatched junction bases numbered 11, after V lost 7 bases and J lost 9 bases. This CDR3 region has 14 residues. Germline V gene lookup returns CDR1 SGHRS and CDR2 YFSETQ. Here the CDR3 reads CASAVAGVAGEQFF. CDR3 bases: TGCGCCAGCGCAGTAGCGGGAGTGGCTGGTGAGCAGTTCTTC.

The chain links TRBV12-3 or TRBV12-4 to TRBJ1-2; 11 bases map to TRBD1. The CDR3 length is 12 residues. J lost 13 bases, V lost 4 bases, and 5 bases had no gene match. CDR3 loop: CASSWGQGVFTF. Here the CDR3 DNA reads TGTGCCAGCAGTTGGGGACAGGGGGTTTTCACCTTC.